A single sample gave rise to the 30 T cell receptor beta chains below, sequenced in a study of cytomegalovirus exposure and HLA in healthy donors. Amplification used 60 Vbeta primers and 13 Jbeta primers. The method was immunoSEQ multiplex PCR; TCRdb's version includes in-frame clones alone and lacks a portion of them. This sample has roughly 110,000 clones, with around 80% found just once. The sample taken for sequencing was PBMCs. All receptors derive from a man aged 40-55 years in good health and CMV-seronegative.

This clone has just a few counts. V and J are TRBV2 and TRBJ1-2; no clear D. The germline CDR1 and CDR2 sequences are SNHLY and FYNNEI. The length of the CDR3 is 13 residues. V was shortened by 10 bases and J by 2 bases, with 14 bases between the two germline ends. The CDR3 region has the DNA TGTGCCACCTCCCAGATGGGCAACTATGGCTACACCTTC. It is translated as CATSQMGNYGYTF.

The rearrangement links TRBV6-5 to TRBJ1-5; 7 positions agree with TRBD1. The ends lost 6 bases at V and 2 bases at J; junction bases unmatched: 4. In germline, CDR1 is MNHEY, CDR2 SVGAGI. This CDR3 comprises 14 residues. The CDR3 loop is CASSRGTGNQPQHF. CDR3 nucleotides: TGTGCCAGCAGCAGGGGGACTGGCAATCAGCCCCAGCATTTT.

The CDR3 loop reads CSVVQATGELFF. CDR3 nucleotide sequence: TGCAGCGTTGTACAGGCAACCGGGGAGCTGTTTTTT. The genes are TRBV29-1 and TRBJ2-2; the D gene is possibly TRBD1 (5 bases). Trimming stripped 4 bases from V and 5 bases from J, with 8 bases between. This CDR3 comprises 12 residues. CDR1 SQVTM and CDR2 ANQGSEA come from the germline V gene.

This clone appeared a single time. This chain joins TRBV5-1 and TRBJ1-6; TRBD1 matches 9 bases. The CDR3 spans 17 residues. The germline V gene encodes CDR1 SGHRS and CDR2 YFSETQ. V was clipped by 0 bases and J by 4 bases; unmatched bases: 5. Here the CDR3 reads CASSLAGDREYNSPLHF. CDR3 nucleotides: TGCGCCAGCAGCTTGGCCGGGGACAGGGAATATAATTCACCCCTCCACTTT.

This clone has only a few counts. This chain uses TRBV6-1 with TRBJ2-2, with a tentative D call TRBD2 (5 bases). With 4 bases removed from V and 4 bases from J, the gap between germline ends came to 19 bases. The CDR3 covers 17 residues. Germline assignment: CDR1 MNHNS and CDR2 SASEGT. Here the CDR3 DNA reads TGTGCCAGCAGTGCCCTATGGCAGCCACTAGGCACCGGGGAGCTGTTTTTT. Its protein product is CASSALWQPLGTGELFF.

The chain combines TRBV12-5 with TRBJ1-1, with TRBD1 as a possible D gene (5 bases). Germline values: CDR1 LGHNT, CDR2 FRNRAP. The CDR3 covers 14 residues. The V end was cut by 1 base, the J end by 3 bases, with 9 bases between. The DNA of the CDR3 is TGTGCTAGTGGTTTGGGCCAGGGCCACACTGAAGCTTTCTTT. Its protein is CASGLGQGHTEAFF.

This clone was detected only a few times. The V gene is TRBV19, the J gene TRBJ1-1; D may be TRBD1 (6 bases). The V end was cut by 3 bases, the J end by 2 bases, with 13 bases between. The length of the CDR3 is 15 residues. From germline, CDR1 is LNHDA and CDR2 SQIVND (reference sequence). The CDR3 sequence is CASSMEGGVNTEAFF. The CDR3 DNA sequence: TGTGCCAGTAGTATGGAGGGGGGGGTAAACACTGAAGCTTTCTTT.

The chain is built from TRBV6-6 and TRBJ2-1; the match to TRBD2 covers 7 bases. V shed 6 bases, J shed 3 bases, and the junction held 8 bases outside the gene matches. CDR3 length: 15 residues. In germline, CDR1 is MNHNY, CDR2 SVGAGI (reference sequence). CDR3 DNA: TGTGCCAGCAGCGGAGCGGGGAGCCTCTACAATGAGCAGTTCTTC. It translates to CASSGAGSLYNEQFF.

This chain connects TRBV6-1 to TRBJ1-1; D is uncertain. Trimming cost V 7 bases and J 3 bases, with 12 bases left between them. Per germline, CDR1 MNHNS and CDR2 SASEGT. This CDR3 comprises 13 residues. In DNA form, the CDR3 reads TGTGCCAGCACCGCCGGCGGATACACTGAAGCTTTCTTT. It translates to CASTAGGYTEAFF.

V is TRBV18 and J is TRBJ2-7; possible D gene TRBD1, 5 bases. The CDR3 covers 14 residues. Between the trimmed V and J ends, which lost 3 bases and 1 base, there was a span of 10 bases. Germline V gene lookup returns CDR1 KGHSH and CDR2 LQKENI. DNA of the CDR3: TGTGCCAGCTCACCCCCCGACAGTTCCTACGAGCAGTACTTC. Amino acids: CASSPPDSSYEQYF.

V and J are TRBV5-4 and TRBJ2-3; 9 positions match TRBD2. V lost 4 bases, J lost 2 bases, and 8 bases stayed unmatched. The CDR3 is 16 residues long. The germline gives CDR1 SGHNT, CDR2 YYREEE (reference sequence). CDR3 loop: CASSPGTSRSTDTQYF. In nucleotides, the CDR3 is TGTGCCAGCAGCCCCGGGACTAGCAGATCCACAGATACGCAGTATTTT. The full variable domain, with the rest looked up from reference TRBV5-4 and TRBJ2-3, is ETGVTQSPTHLIKTRGQQVTLRCSSQSGHNTVSWYQQALGQGPQFIFQYYREEENGRGNFPPRFSGLQFPNYSSELNVNALELDDSALYLCASSPGTSRSTDTQYFGPGTRLTVL.

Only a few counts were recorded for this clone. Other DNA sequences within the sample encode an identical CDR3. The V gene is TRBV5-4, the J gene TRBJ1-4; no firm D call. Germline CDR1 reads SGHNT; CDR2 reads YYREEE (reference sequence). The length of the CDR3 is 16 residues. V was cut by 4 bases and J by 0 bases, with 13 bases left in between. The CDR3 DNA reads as TGTGCCAGCAGCCTTACGGGAGATGCAACTAATGAAAAACTGTTTTTT. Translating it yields CASSLTGDATNEKLFF.

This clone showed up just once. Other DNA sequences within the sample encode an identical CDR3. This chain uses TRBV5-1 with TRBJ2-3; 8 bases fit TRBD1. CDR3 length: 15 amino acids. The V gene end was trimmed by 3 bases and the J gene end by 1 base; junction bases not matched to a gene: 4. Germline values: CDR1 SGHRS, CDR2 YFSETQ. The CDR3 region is CASSSPGQGTDTQYF. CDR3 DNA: TGCGCCAGCAGCTCGCCGGGACAGGGCACAGATACGCAGTATTTT.

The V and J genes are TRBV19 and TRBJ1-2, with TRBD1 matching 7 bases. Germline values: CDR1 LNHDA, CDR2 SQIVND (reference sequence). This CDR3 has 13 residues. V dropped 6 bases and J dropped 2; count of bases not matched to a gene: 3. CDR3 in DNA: TGTGCCAGTAGGATGACAGGGAACTATGGCTACACCTTC. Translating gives CASRMTGNYGYTF.

The CDR3: CASRLKRGDEQFF. CDR3 sequence (DNA): TGTGCCAGCAGGCTGAAGCGGGGGGATGAGCAGTTCTTC. The chain carries TRBV2 and TRBJ2-1; 9 positions agree with TRBD2. V lost 6 bases, J lost 8 bases, and 5 bases stayed unmatched. The CDR3 totals 13 residues. The V gene's germline CDR1 is SNHLY and CDR2 FYNNEI.

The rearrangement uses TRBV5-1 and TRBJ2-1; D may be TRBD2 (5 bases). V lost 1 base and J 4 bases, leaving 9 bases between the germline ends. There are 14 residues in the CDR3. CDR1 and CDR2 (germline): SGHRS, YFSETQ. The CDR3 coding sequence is TGCGCCAGCAGCTTGCGTAGCGTTTACAATGAGCAGTTCTTC. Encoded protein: CASSLRSVYNEQFF.

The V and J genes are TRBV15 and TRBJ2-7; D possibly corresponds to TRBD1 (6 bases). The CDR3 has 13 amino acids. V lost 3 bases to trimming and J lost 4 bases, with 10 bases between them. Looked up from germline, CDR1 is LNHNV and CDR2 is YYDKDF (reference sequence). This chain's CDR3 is CATSRDQGYEQYF. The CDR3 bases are TGTGCCACCAGCAGGGATCAGGGGTACGAGCAGTACTTC.

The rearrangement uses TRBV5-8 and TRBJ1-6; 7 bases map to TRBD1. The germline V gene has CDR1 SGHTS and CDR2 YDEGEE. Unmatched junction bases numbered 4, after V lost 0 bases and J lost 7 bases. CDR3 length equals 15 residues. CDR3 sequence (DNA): TGTGCCAGCAGCTTGGGACAGGGCGGGAATTCACCCCTCCACTTT. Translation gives CASSLGQGGNSPLHF.

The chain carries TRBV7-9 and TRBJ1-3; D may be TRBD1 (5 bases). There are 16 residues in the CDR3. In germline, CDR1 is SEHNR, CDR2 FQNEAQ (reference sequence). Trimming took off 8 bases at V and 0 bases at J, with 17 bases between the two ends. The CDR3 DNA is TGTGCCAGCCGGGTCGGGACTCCGAGCTCTGGAAACACCATATATTTT. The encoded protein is CASRVGTPSSGNTIYF.

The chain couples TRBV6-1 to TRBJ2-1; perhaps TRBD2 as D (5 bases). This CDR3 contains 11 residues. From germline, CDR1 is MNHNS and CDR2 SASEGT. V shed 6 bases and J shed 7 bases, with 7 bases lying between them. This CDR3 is CASSRGNEQFF. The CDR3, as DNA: TGTGCCAGCAGCCGCGGGAATGAGCAGTTCTTC.

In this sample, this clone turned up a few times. CDR3 DNA: TGTGCCACCAGCAGAGGGGACAGGTTTAACTATGGCTACACCTTC. Residues: CATSRGDRFNYGYTF. The V gene is TRBV15, the J gene TRBJ1-2; 8 bases align to TRBD1. V shed 1 base, J shed 1 base, and the junction held 2 bases outside the gene matches. The CDR3 runs 15 residues. Germline V gives CDR1 LNHNV, CDR2 YYDKDF (reference sequence).

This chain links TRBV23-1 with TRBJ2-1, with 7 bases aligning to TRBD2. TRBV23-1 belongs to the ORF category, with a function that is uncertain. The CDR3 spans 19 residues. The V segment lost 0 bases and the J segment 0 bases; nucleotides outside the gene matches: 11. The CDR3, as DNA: TGCGCCAGCAGTCAATCCCATACGGCGGGGGATATCTCCTACAATGAGCAGTTCTTC. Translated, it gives CASSQSHTAGDISYNEQFF.

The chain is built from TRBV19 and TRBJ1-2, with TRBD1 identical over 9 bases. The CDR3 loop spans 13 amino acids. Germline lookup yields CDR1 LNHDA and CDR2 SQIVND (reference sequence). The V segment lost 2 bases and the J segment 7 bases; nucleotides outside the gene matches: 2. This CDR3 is CASSINRGLGYTF. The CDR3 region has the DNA TGTGCCAGTAGTATAAACAGGGGGCTTGGCTACACCTTC.

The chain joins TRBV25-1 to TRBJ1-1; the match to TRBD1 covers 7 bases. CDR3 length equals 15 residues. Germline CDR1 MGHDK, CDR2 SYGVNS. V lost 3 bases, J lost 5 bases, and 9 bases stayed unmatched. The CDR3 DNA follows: TGTGCCAGCAGTGACCCCATAGGCAGGGGGACTGAAGCTTTCTTT. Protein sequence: CASSDPIGRGTEAFF.

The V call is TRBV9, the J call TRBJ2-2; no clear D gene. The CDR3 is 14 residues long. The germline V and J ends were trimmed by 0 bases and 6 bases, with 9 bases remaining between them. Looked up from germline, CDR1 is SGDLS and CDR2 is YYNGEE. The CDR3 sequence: CASSVDRVAGELFF. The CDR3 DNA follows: TGTGCCAGCAGCGTAGATCGGGTCGCCGGGGAGCTGTTTTTT.

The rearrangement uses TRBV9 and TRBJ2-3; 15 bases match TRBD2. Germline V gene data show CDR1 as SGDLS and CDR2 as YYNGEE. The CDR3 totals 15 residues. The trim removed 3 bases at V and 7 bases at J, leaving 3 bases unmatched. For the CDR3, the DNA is TGTGCCAGCAGCGAGGGACTAGCGGGGGGCTATACGCAGTATTTT. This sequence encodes CASSEGLAGGYTQYF.

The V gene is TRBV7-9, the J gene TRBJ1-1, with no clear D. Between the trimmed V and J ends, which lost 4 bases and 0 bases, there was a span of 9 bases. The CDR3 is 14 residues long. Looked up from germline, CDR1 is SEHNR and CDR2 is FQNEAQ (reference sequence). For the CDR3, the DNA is TGTGCCAGCAGCTGGGCAGCTATGAACACTGAAGCTTTCTTT. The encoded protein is CASSWAAMNTEAFF.

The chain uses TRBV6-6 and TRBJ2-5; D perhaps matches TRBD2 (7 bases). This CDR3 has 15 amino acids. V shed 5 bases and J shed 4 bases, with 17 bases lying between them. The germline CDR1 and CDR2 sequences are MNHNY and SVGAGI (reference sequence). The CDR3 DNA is TGTGCCAGCAGTGCTGGTCGGGGGGCAGGAGAGACCCAGTACTTC. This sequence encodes CASSAGRGAGETQYF.

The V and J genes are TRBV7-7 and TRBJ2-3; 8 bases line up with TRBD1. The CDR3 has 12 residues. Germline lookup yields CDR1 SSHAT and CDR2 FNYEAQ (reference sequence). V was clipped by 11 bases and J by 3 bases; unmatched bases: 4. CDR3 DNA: TGTGCCTGTGGACAGGGTACAGATACGCAGTATTTT. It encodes CACGQGTDTQYF.

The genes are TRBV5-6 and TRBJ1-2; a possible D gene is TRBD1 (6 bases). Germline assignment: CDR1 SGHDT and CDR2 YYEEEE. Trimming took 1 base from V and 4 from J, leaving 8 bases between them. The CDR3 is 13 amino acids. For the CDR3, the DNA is TGTGCCAGCAGCTTGCAGGGGACCTATGGCTACACCTTC. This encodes CASSLQGTYGYTF.